This entry lists 22 T cell receptor beta chains sequenced from one sample in a study of identical twins. Each CDR3 protein is one row after TCRdb ran MiXCR on the 5' RACE reads. The top ten hold roughly 1.5% of the sample, which has about 810,000 distinct CDR3 sequences, approximately 13% seen once. The data also belong to a second study, concerning yellow fever vaccine responses in identical twins.

Sequenced sample: PBMCs. The source of these receptors is a woman younger than 35 in good health.

This clonotype was counted only a few times. The CDR3 region is CASSVKGSVETQYF. The CDR3 DNA sequence: TGTGCCAGCAGCGTAAAGGGATCGGTGGAGACCCAGTACTTC. This chain joins TRBV9 and TRBJ2-5; no clear D. The CDR3 is 14 amino acids. V gave up 1 base and J gave up 5 bases, with 12 bases separating them. CDR1 and CDR2 (germline): SGDLS, YYNGEE. Using reference TRBV9 and TRBJ2-5 for the parts outside the CDR3, the full variable domain is DSGVTQTPKHLITATGQRVTLRCSPRSGDLSVYWYQQSLDQGLQFLIQYYNGEERAKGNILERFSAQQFPDLHSELNLSSLELGDSALYFCASSVKGSVETQYFGPGTRLLVL.

In its sample, this clonotype was seen many times. The CDR3 DNA sequence: TGTGCCAGCAGCCAAGGACAACCAGGCTCACCCCTCCACTTT. Protein sequence: CASSQGQPGSPLHF. J is TRBJ1-6 and V is TRBV14; D not resolved. This CDR3 comprises 14 residues. Germline assignment: CDR1 SGHDN and CDR2 FVKESK. V gave up 1 base and J gave up 10 bases, with 11 bases separating them.

In its sample, this clonotype was seen a few times. The V call is TRBV6-5, the J call TRBJ1-1; D is uncertain. The CDR3 covers 15 residues. Trimming pared 0 bases from V and 0 bases from J, leaving 8 bases between. The germline V gene encodes CDR1 MNHEY and CDR2 SVGAGI. The CDR3 is CASSYSMGMNTEAFF. The CDR3 bases are TGTGCCAGCAGTTACTCGATGGGGATGAACACTGAAGCTTTCTTT.

The chain is built from TRBV4-1 and TRBJ2-1, with D uncertain. The length of the CDR3 is 17 residues. CDR1 is MGHRA and CDR2 is YSYEKL in the germline V gene. V gave up 1 base and J gave up 9 bases, with 22 bases separating them. This CDR3 reads CASSQGSSAGYLPEQFF. The CDR3 DNA follows: TGCGCCAGCAGCCAAGGAAGTTCGGCAGGATATCTTCCTGAGCAGTTCTTC.

This clonotype was seen more than once but under ten times. This chain uses TRBV6-5 with TRBJ2-1, with D uncertain. Trimming removed 0 bases from V and 9 bases from J, with 18 bases in between. The CDR3 length is 16 residues. Germline values: CDR1 MNHEY, CDR2 SVGAGI. CDR3 coding DNA: TGTGCCAGCAGTTACTCGATGGGCAGGCCGGCCAGTGAGCAGTTCTTC. Amino acids: CASSYSMGRPASEQFF.

This chain uses TRBV12-3 or TRBV12-4 with TRBJ2-7; 7 bases align to TRBD1. The CDR3 is made up of 14 amino acids. Unmatched junction bases numbered 2, after V lost 0 bases and J lost 3 bases. The CDR3 here is CASSLAGQDYEQYV. The DNA of the CDR3 is TGTGCCAGCAGTTTAGCTGGACAGGACTACGAGCAGTACGTC.

This chain uses TRBV2 with TRBJ1-1, with D maybe TRBD1 (5 bases). The CDR3 spans 14 residues. The germline gives CDR1 SNHLY, CDR2 FYNNEI. Trimming took off 10 bases at V and 0 bases at J, with 15 bases between the two ends. CDR3: CAIMGGVVNTEAFF. CDR3 in DNA: TGTGCCATCATGGGGGGGGTGGTGAACACTGAAGCTTTCTTT.

This clonotype was observed many times. CDR3 in amino acids: CASSDGTGGEYEQYF. Written as DNA, the CDR3 is TGTGCCAGCAGCGACGGGACAGGGGGAGAGTACGAGCAGTACTTC. V usage is TRBV5-6 and J usage is TRBJ2-7; TRBD1 matches at 11 bases. The V segment lost 4 bases and the J segment 4 bases; nucleotides outside the gene matches: 7. The CDR3 runs to 15 residues. Germline V gene lookup returns CDR1 SGHDT and CDR2 YYEEEE. The full variable domain, rest sourced from reference TRBV5-6 and TRBJ2-7, is DAGVTQSPTHLIKTRGQQVTLRCSPKSGHDTVSWYQQALGQGPQFIFQYYEEEERQRGNFPDRFSGHQFPNYSSELNVNALLLGDSALYLCASSDGTGGEYEQYFGPGTRLTVT.

V and J are TRBV11-1 and TRBJ2-1; perhaps TRBD2 as D (6 bases). Per germline, CDR1 SGHAT and CDR2 FQDESV (reference sequence). Trimming cost V 1 base and J 2 bases, with 18 bases left between them. This CDR3 has 18 amino acids. The CDR3 coding sequence is TGTGCCAGCAGCTTAGTTCGCCTAGCGCCTAGTACCTACAATGAGCAGTTCTTC. Its protein product is CASSLVRLAPSTYNEQFF.

This clonotype was observed many times. As DNA, the CDR3 is TGTGCCAGCAGACCTGGGACGGCTCAAGAGACCCAGTACTTC. Its protein product is CASRPGTAQETQYF. The chain links TRBV28 to TRBJ2-5; D might be TRBD1 or TRBD2, each matching 5 bases. V was pared by 6 bases and J by 2 bases, with 13 bases between. The CDR3 has 14 residues. The V gene's germline CDR1 is MDHEN and CDR2 SYDVKM.

This clonotype was counted only a few times. This sequence joins TRBV3-1 and TRBJ2-1, with 12 bases that match TRBD2. V lost 2 bases and J lost 6; bases outside the gene matches: 11. Germline V lookup: CDR1 LGHDT, CDR2 YNNKEL (reference sequence). CDR3 size: 18 residues. CDR3 region: CASSQWGSSGRALNEQFF. The CDR3 nucleotides are TGTGCCAGCAGCCAATGGGGGTCTAGCGGGAGGGCCCTCAATGAGCAGTTCTTC.

Here the CDR3 DNA reads TGTGCCAGCAGTACGAACCTGAGAGGGAATGAGCAGTTCTTC. Translated: CASSTNLRGNEQFF. V usage is TRBV28 and J usage is TRBJ2-1, with a weak D call TRBD2 (5 bases). The CDR3 extends over 14 amino acids. In germline, CDR1 is MDHEN, CDR2 SYDVKM. V lost 5 bases and J lost 7, with 15 bases in between. The full variable domain, with the rest looked up from reference TRBV28 and TRBJ2-1, is DVKVTQSSRYLVKRTGEKVFLECVQDMDHENMFWYRQDPGLGLRLIYFSYDVKMKEKGDIPEGYSVSREKKERFSLILESASTNQTSMYLCASSTNLRGNEQFFGPGTRLTVL.

This rearrangement joins TRBV10-3 to TRBJ1-1; the D is unclear. V lost 6 bases to trimming and J lost 1 base, with 12 bases between them. The CDR3 consists of 14 residues. Looked up from germline, CDR1 is ENHRY and CDR2 is SYGVKD. CDR3 residues: CAIRVGLKNTEAFF. As DNA, the CDR3 is TGTGCCATCAGAGTCGGGTTAAAGAACACTGAAGCTTTCTTT.

This clonotype came up a few times. The V and J genes are TRBV7-8 and TRBJ2-5; D is unclear. The germline V gene encodes CDR1 SGHVS and CDR2 FQNEAQ. With 5 bases removed from V and 5 bases from J, the gap between germline ends came to 12 bases. The CDR3 runs 13 residues. The CDR3 DNA sequence: TGTGCCAGCAGCAATACTGCGGTGGAGACCCAGTACTTC. Translating gives CASSNTAVETQYF.

The chain combines TRBV11-3 with TRBJ2-1, with D hard to call. Trimming took 5 bases from V and 4 from J, leaving 15 bases between them. This CDR3 spans 15 amino acids. Germline CDR1 SGHNT, CDR2 YENEEA. The CDR3 is CASSQTTGPYNEQFF. The CDR3 region has the DNA TGTGCCAGCAGCCAAACTACCGGGCCATACAATGAGCAGTTCTTC.

This clonotype showed up just a few times. The junction departs from the called germline gene at one end, perhaps through a read error. The J gene is TRBJ2-1, the V gene TRBV9; the D is unclear. Germline lookup yields CDR1 SGDLS and CDR2 YYNGEE. The CDR3 consists of 16 residues. CDR3: CASSGRTGYNYDEQFF. The CDR3, as DNA: TGTGCCAGCAGCGGGCGGACCGGTTACAACTACGATGAGCAGTTCTTC.

This clonotype has a single count. V gene TRBV10-3 combines with J gene TRBJ2-5; D call uncertain. The CDR3 runs 13 residues. The V gene lost 3 bases and the J gene lost 2 bases, with 7 bases spanning the gap. The germline gives CDR1 ENHRY, CDR2 SYGVKD. In DNA, the CDR3 is TGTGCCATCAGTGAACCCAGACAAGAGACCCAGTACTTC. As protein: CAISEPRQETQYF.

The chain has TRBV12-3 or TRBV12-4 and TRBJ2-7, with a tentative D call TRBD1 (6 bases). This CDR3 has 14 amino acids. V was clipped by 2 bases and J by 4 bases, with 12 bases between them. CDR3 in amino acids: CASSLSGQNYEQYF. The DNA for the CDR3 is TGTGCCAGCAGTTTAAGCGGACAGAATTACGAGCAGTACTTC.

This clonotype has a count of ten or more. This chain joins TRBV7-9 and TRBJ1-6, with TRBD1 matching over 7 bases. The germline CDR1 and CDR2 sequences are SEHNR and FQNEAQ (reference sequence). CDR3 size: 15 residues. V trimming: 5 bases; J trimming: 4 bases; junction bases outside the gene matches: 5. CDR3 amino acids: CASSATGIYNSPLHF. The CDR3 DNA reads TGTGCCAGCAGCGCGACAGGGATATATAATTCACCCCTCCACTTT.

This sequence joins TRBV7-6 and TRBJ2-1; TRBD1 aligns across 9 bases. This CDR3 region has 19 residues. Germline V gene lookup returns CDR1 SGHVS and CDR2 FNYEAQ. V lost 1 base to trimming and J lost 7 bases; unmatched junction nucleotides: 17. In nucleotides, the CDR3 is TGTGCCAGCAGCTTAGTGTCGGGACAGGGCTTTTTTGAGGGGAATGAGCAGTTCTTC. Its translation is CASSLVSGQGFFEGNEQFF.

The chain links TRBV4-1 to TRBJ1-6; D is unclear. Germline CDR1 is MGHRA and CDR2 is YSYEKL. The CDR3 runs 14 residues. V lost 8 bases and J 0 bases, leaving 8 bases between the germline ends. CDR3 sequence (DNA): TGCGCCAGCGCTGACGGCTCCTATAATTCACCCCTCCACTTT. This translates into CASADGSYNSPLHF.

The chain uses TRBV29-1 and TRBJ2-1; 16 nucleotides align to TRBD2. The CDR3 loop spans 17 amino acids. Germline CDR1 is SQVTM and CDR2 is ANQGSEA. The CDR3, as DNA: TGCAGTTCTTCCGGGACTAGCGGGAGGGTGTCCTACAATGAGCAGTTCTTC. Amino acids: CSSSGTSGRVSYNEQFF.